Sequencing of this T cell receptor (beta chain) was carried out in a study of T cell responses to AZD1222 COVID-19 vaccine. In germline, CDR1 is SGHRS, CDR2 YFSETQ. The length of the CDR3 is 15 residues. After removal of 3 bases from V and 1 base from J, the junction contained 4 bases not matched to a gene. This clone was found a few times. Sequencing used immunoSEQ multiplex PCR; TCRdb keeps in-frame clones, though not all of them. The sample lists around 140,000 clones, 90% occurring once. Here the sequenced sample was peripheral blood, taken on day 0 of AZD1222 vaccination. The clonotype was recovered from an adult in good health. The chain joins TRBV5-1 to TRBJ2-7; 10 positions agree with TRBD2. The CDR3 sequence is CASSWTSGLSYEQYF. CDR3 sequence (DNA): TGCGCCAGCAGCTGGACTAGCGGTCTTTCCTACGAGCAGTACTTC.